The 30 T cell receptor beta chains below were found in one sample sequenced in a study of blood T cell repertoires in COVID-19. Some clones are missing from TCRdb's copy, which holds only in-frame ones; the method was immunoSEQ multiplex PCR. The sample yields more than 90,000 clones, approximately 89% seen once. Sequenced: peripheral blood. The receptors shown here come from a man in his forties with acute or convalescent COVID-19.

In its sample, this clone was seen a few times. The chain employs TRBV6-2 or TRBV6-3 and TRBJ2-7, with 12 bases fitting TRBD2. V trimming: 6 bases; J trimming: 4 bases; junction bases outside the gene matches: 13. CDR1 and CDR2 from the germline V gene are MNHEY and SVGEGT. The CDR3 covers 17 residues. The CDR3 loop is CASSRRRLAGARYEQYF. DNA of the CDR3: TGTGCCAGCAGCCGAAGAAGACTAGCGGGGGCTCGGTACGAGCAGTACTTC.

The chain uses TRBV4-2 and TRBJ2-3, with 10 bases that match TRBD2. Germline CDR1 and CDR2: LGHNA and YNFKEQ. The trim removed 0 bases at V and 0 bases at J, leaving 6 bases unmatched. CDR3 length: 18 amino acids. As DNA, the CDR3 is TGTGCCAGCAGCCAAGAACTAGCGGGAACTTCTAGCACAGATACGCAGTATTTT. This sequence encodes CASSQELAGTSSTDTQYF.

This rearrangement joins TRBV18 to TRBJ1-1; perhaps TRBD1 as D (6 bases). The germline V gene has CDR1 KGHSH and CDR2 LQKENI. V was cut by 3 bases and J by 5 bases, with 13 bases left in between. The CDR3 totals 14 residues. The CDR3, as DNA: TGTGCCAGCTCACCGGGACAACGGCTAACTGAAGCTTTCTTT. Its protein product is CASSPGQRLTEAFF.

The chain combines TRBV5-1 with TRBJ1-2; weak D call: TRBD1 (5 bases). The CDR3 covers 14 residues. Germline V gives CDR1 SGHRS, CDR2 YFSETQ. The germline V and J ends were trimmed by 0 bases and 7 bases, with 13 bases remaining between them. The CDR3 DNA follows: TGCGCCAGCAGCTTGGGGCAGGGCGAAAGTGGCTACACCTTC. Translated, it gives CASSLGQGESGYTF.

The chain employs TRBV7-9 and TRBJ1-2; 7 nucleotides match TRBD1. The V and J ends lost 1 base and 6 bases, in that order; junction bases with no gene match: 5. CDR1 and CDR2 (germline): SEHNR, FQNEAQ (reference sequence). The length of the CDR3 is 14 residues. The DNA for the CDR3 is TGTGCCAGCAGCTTAGTCTCCGGGACAGATGGCTACACCTTC. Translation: CASSLVSGTDGYTF.

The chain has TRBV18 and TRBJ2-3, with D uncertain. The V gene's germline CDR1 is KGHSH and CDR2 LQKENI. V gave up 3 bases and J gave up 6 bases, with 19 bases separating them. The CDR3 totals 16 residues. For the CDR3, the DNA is TGTGCCAGCTCACCTCCGCGACTGGAGCATTTGGATACGCAGTATTTT. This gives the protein CASSPPRLEHLDTQYF.

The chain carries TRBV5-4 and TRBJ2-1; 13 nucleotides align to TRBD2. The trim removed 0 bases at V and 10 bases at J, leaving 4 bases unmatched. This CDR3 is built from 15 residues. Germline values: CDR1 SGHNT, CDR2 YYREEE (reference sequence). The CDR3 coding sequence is TGTGCCAGCAGCTTGGGGACTAGCGGGAGAGGGGAGCAGTTCTTC. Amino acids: CASSLGTSGRGEQFF.

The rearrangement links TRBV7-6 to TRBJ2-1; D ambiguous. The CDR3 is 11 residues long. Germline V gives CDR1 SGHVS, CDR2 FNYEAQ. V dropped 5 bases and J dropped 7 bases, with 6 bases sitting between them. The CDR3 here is CASSPRNEQFF. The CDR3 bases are TGTGCCAGCAGCCCGAGGAATGAGCAGTTCTTC.

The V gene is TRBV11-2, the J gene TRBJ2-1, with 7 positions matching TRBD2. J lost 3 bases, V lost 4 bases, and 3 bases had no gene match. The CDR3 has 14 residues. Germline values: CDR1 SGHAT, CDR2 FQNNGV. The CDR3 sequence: CASSYRDYYNEQFF. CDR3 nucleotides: TGTGCCAGCAGCTACCGGGACTACTACAATGAGCAGTTCTTC.

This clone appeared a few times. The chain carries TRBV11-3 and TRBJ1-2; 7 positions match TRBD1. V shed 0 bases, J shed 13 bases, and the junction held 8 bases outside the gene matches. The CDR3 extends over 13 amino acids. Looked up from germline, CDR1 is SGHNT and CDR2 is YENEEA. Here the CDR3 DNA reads TGTGCCAGCAGCTTAGATCGGGACAGTTCCCTCACCTTC. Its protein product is CASSLDRDSSLTF.

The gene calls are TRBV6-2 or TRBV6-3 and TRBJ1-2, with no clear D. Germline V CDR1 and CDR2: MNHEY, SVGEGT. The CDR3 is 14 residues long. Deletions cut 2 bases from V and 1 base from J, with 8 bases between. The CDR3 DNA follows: TGTGCCAGCAGTTACGCTAGATATAACTATGGCTACACCTTC. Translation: CASSYARYNYGYTF.

The CDR3 nucleotides read TGCGCCAGCAGCCAAGGGGGGGGGTCGAACACTGAAGCTTTCTTT. Translating gives CASSQGGGSNTEAFF. The V and J genes are TRBV4-3 and TRBJ1-1; D possibly corresponds to TRBD1 (5 bases). Germline values: CDR1 LGHNA, CDR2 YSLEER. Trimming pared 1 base from V and 1 base from J, leaving 10 bases between. The CDR3 is 15 amino acids.

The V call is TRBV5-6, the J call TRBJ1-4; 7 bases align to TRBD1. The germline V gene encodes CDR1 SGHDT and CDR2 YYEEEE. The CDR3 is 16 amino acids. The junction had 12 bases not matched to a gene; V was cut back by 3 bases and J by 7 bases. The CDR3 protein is CASSSKTGTDLEKLFF. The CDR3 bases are TGTGCCAGCAGCTCCAAGACCGGGACAGACCTTGAAAAACTGTTTTTT.

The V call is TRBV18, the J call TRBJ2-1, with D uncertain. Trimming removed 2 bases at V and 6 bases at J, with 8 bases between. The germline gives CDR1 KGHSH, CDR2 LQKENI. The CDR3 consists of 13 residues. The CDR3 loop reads CASSPGGINEQFF. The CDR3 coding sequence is TGTGCCAGCTCACCAGGCGGAATCAATGAGCAGTTCTTC. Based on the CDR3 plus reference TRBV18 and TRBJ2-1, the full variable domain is NAGVMQNPRHLVRRRGQEARLRCSPMKGHSHVYWYRQLPEEGLKFMVYLQKENIIDESGMPKERFSAEFPKEGPSILRIQQVVRGDSAAYFCASSPGGINEQFFGPGTRLTVL.

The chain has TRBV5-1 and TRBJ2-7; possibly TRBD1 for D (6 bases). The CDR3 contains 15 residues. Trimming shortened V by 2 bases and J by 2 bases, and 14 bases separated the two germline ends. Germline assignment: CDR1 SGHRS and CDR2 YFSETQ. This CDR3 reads CASSFRQGPTYEQYF. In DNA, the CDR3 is TGCGCCAGCAGCTTTCGTCAGGGGCCTACCTACGAGCAGTACTTC.

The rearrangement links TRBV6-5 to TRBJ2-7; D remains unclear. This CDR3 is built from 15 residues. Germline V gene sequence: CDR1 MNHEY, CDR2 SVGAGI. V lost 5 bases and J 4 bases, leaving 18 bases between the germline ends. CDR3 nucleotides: TGTGCCAGCAGTCCCTCGGGTCCTGGTACTTACGAGCAGTACTTC. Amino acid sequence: CASSPSGPGTYEQYF.

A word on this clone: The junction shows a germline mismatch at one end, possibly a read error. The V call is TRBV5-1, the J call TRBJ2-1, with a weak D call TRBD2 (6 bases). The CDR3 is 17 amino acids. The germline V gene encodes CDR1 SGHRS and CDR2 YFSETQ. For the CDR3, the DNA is TGCGCCAGCAGTTTGGGGATCGGGACTGGGTCGGATAATGAGCAGTTCTTC. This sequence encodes CASSLGIGTGSDNEQFF.

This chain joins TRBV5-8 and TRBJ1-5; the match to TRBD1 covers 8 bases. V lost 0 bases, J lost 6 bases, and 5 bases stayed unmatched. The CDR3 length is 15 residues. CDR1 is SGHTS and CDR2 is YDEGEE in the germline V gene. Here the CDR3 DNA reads TGTGCCAGCAGCTTGGAAGGACAGGGCGGTCAGCCCCAGCATTTT. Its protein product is CASSLEGQGGQPQHF.

In nucleotides, the CDR3 is TGTGCCAGCAGTTTACCGGGGGCTGAAGCTTTCTTT. Its protein product is CASSLPGAEAFF. V is TRBV12-3 or TRBV12-4 and J is TRBJ1-1; a possible D gene is TRBD1 (5 bases). V was trimmed by 2 bases and J by 6 bases, leaving 7 bases between them. This CDR3 has 12 amino acids.

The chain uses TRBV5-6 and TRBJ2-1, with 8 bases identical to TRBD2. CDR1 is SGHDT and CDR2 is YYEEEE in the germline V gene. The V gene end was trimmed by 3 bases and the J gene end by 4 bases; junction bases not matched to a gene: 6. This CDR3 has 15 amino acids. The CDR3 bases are TGTGCCAGCAGCTCCCCGGGAGGGGGTTACAATGAGCAGTTCTTC. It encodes CASSSPGGGYNEQFF.

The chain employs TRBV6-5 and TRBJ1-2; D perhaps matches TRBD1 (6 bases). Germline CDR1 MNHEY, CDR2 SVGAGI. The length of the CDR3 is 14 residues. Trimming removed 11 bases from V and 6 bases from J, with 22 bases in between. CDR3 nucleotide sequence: TGTGCCGGGGGCGGCGCTCGCGCTTACGATGGCTACACCTTC. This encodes CAGGGARAYDGYTF.

The CDR3 DNA is TGTGCCAGCAGCCAACAAGCGGCTTCCTACGAGCAGTACTTC. This gives the protein CASSQQAASYEQYF. This chain uses TRBV3-1 (or the pseudogene TRBV3-2) with TRBJ2-7, with D tentatively TRBD2 (5 bases). Germline loops: CDR1 LGHDT, CDR2 YNNKEL (reference sequence). Deletions cut 2 bases from V and 1 base from J, with 9 bases between. CDR3 length equals 14 residues.

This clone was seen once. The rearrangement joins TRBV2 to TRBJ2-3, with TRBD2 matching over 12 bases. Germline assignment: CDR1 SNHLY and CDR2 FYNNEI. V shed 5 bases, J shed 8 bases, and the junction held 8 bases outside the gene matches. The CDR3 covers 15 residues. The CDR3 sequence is CASSSGLAGHVTQYF. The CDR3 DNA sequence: TGTGCCAGCAGTTCGGGACTAGCGGGCCACGTTACGCAGTATTTT.

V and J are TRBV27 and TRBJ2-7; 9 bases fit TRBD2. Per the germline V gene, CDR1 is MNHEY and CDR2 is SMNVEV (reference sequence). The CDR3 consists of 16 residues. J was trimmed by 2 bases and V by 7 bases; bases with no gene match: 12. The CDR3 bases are TGTGCCAGCAACCCTAGCGGGACTGGGATGACCTACGAGCAGTACTTC. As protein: CASNPSGTGMTYEQYF.

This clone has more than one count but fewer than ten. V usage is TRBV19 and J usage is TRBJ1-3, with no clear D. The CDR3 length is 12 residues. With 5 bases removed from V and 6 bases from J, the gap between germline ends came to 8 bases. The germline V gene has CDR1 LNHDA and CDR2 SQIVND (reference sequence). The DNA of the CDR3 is TGTGCCAGTAGTTTCCGGGAAAACACCATATATTTT. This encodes CASSFRENTIYF. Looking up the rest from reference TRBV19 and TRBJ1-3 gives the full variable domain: DGGITQSPKYLFRKEGQNVTLSCEQNLNHDAMYWYRQDPGQGLRLIYYSQIVNDFQKGDIAEGYSVSREKKESFPLTVTSAQKNPTAFYLCASSFRENTIYFGEGSWLTVV.

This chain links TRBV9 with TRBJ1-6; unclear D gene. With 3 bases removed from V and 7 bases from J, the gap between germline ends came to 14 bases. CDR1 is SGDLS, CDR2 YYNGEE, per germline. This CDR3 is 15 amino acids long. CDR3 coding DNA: TGTGCCAGCAGCGAATCCCCGGCAGCGAATTCACCCCTCCACTTT. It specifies CASSESPAANSPLHF.

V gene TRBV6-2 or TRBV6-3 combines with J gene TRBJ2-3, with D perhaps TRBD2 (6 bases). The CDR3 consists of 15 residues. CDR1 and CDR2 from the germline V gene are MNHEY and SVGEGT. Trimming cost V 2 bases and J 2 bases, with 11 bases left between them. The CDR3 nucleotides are TGTGCCAGCAGTTACGACGGGACTCTCACAGATACGCAGTATTTT. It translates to CASSYDGTLTDTQYF.

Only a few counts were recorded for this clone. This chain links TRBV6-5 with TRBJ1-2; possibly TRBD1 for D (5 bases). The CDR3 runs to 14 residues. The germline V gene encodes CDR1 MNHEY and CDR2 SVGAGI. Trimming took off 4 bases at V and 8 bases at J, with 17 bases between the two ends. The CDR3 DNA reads TGTGCCAGCAGTTTTGACAGCGCTATAAGAGGCTACACCTTC. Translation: CASSFDSAIRGYTF.

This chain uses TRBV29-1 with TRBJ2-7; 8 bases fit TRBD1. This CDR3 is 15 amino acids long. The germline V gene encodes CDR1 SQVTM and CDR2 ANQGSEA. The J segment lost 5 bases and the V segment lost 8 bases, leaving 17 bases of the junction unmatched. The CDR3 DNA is TGCAGCCCCAAGGGACGGGACAGGCCGTCCGACGAGCAGTACTTC. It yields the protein CSPKGRDRPSDEQYF.

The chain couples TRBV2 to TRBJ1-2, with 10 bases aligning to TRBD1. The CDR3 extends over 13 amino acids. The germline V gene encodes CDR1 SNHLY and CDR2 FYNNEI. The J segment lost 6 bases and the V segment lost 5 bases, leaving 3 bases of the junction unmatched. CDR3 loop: CASSRDRGDGYTF. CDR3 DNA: TGTGCCAGCAGTCGGGACAGGGGAGATGGCTACACCTTC.